This T cell receptor beta chain was identified during a study of beta chain features in type 1 diabetes. Germline CDR1 and CDR2: MNHEY and SVGAGI. The V end lost 2 bases, the J end lost 4 bases, and 9 bases lay between the germline ends. The length of the CDR3 is 13 residues. Isolated RNA was reverse transcribed in full, so expressed TCRB transcripts were sequenced. Sequencing used immunoSEQ multiplex PCR; TCRdb keeps in-frame clones, though not all of them. Of hundreds of thousands of clones in the sample, 15% were seen once. Sequencing was performed on naive CD4+ T cells from blood. The clonotype was recovered from a man younger than 35 in good health. This chain connects TRBV6-5 to TRBJ2-7, with D maybe TRBD1 (5 bases). CDR3 DNA: TGTGCCAGCAGTTACGGGGCCGGATACGAGCAGTACTTC. Encoded protein: CASSYGAGYEQYF.